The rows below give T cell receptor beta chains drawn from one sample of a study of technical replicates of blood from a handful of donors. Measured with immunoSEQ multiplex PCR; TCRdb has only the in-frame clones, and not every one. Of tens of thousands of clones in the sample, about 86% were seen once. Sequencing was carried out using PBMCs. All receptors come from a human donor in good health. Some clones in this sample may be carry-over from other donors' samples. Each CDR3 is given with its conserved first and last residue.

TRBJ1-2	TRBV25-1	CASSDTGFGYTF
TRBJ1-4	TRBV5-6	CASSMVGRGENEKLFF
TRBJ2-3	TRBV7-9	CASRPYRDGGITDTQYF
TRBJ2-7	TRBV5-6	CASSWAGVGRGNEQYF
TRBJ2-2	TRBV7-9	CASRPDRVGTGELFF
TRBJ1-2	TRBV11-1	CASSWGPYGYTF
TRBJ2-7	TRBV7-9	CARGRDRASTLNYEQYF
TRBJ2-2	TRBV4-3	CASSQDFGTDTGELFF
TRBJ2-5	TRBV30	CAWSVGVNQETQYF
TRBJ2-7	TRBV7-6	CASKNGGTEQYF
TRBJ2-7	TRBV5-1	CASSLTDLYEQYF
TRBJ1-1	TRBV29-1	CSVLGQGVYSEAFF
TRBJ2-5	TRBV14	CASSYQGAWETQYF
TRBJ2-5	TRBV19	CASSIGLAGGPEETQYF
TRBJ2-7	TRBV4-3	CASSQGEGTYEQYF
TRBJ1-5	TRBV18	CASSPDRGAYQPQHF
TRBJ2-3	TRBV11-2	CASSTKGLAGPTDTQYF
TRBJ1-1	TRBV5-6	CASSLQSGPLGNTEAFF
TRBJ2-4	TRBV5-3	CARSHLPTGMDNIQYF
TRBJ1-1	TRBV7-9	CASSFEGTEAFF
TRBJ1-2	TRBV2	CASSEPDSYGYTF
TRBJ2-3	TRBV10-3	CAISQGTSGATTDTQYF
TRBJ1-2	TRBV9	CASSVVRGQSDGYTF
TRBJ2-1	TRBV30	CACSRPNEQFF